These T cell receptor beta chains were read from a single sample in a study of blood T cell repertoires in COVID-19. Sequencing used immunoSEQ multiplex PCR; TCRdb keeps in-frame clones, though not all of them. Of around 330,000 clones in the sample, around 88% were seen once. Specimen: peripheral blood. All receptors come from a woman aged 25 to 45 with COVID-19, enrolled during active disease. The CDR3 runs from the conserved cysteine through the conserved F or W. A D gene is named only where the DNA matches it firmly. Expanded clones get a size class; other rows say once, few or many, or leave the size out.

TRBV7-9	TRBJ2-7	.	.	CASSPTTGYEQYF	TGTGCCAGCAGCCCTACCACAGGCTACGAGCAGTACTTC
TRBV28	TRBJ2-5	.	.	CASSLLASGQETQYF	TGTGCCAGCAGTTTATTAGCGTCGGGGCAAGAGACCCAGTACTTC
TRBV2	TRBJ1-1	.	TRBD1	CASSGGTGVTEAFF	TGTGCCAGCAGTGGGGGGACAGGGGTGACTGAAGCTTTCTTT
TRBV20-1	TRBJ1-1	.	.	CSAPRGTEAFF	TGCAGTGCGCCAAGGGGGACTGAAGCTTTCTTT
TRBV10-3	TRBJ1-5	.	.	CATAPSTDQPQHF	TGTGCCACCGCACCAAGTACTGATCAGCCCCAGCATTTT
TRBV28	TRBJ1-2	.	TRBD1	CASSSGQAPYYGYTF	TGTGCCAGCAGCTCGGGACAGGCCCCTTACTATGGCTACACCTTC
TRBV6-1	TRBJ1-1	.	.	CASSEQGGTEAFF	TGTGCCAGCAGTGAACAGGGTGGCACTGAAGCTTTCTTT
TRBV7-9	TRBJ1-6	.	TRBD1	CASSSQGAEDSPLHF	TGTGCCAGCAGCTCCCAGGGGGCAGAGGATTCACCCCTCCACTTT
TRBV7-2	TRBJ1-6	.	.	CASSRTWEPLHF	TGTGCCAGCAGCCGAACCTGGGAGCCCCTCCACTTT
TRBV3-1/TRBV3-2	TRBJ1-2	.	TRBD1	CASSQLEQGAQGYTF	TGTGCCAGCAGCCAACTCGAGCAGGGGGCGCAAGGCTACACCTTC
TRBV7-9	TRBJ1-1	once	TRBD1	CASSSRGGRNTEAFF	TGTGCCAGCAGCTCGCGAGGGGGCCGGAACACTGAAGCTTTCTTT
TRBV18	TRBJ1-5	.	TRBD1	CASSGNRGGYSNQPQHF	TGTGCCAGCTCGGGCAACAGGGGCGGGTATAGCAATCAGCCCCAGCATTTT
TRBV19	TRBJ2-3	.	.	CASSIRPLAGSTDTQYF	TGTGCCAGTAGTATCCGCCCTCTGGCGGGAAGCACAGATACGCAGTATTTT
TRBV12-3/TRBV12-4	TRBJ2-3	.	.	CASSLLGLGTQYF	TGTGCCAGCAGTTTATTGGGCTTAGGTACGCAGTATTTT
TRBV6-6	TRBJ1-5	.	.	CASSPFDRYSNQPQHF	TGTGCCAGCAGTCCCTTCGACAGATATAGCAATCAGCCCCAGCATTTT
TRBV6-5	TRBJ2-2	.	.	CASTLTQNTGELFF	TGTGCCAGTACGTTGACACAAAACACCGGGGAGCTGTTTTTT